These 5 T cell receptor beta chains originate from one sample sequenced in a study of T cell responses to AZD1222 COVID-19 vaccine (dated by TCRdb to the early 2020s). The label giving this sample's time point can be read as: baseline before first vaccination. To prepare the library, the immunoSEQ multiplex PCR assay was applied. TCRdb carries this immuneACCESS record with in-frame sequences only. Its versions omit some clonotypes, under half of them owing to an unresolved V gene in the studies checked, with the rest unexplained. The sample records about 140,000 clones, over 85% of which are singletons. The ten most abundant clones make up approximately 4.8% of the sample. Material: peripheral blood, obtained on day 0 of AZD1222 vaccination. All receptors derive from an adult in good health.

The CDR3 sequence is CASRSYDGRNYGYTF. The CDR3 nucleotides are TGTGCCAGCAGATCCTATGATGGACGGAACTATGGCTACACCTTC. This chain joins TRBV6-5 and TRBJ1-2; no reliable D call. Trimming pared 6 bases from V and 2 bases from J, leaving 16 bases between. This CDR3 region has 15 residues. Germline-derived CDR1 and CDR2 are MNHEY and SVGAGI.

This chain uses TRBV14 with TRBJ2-1; D perhaps matches TRBD2 (6 bases). The germline V gene encodes CDR1 SGHDN and CDR2 FVKESK. Trimming left V 1 base short and J 12 bases short, with 19 bases between. This CDR3 region has 15 residues. This CDR3 is CASSQGAGRLARQFF. The CDR3 DNA reads TGTGCCAGCAGCCAAGGAGCGGGTCGGCTAGCCCGGCAGTTCTTC.

This chain connects TRBV10-3 to TRBJ2-7; tentative D call: TRBD2 (5 bases). This CDR3 region has 13 residues. Germline V lookup: CDR1 ENHRY, CDR2 SYGVKD. The V end was cut by 2 bases, the J end by 2 bases, with 7 bases between. CDR3 DNA: TGTGCCATCAGTGAGGGAGGAACCTACGAGCAGTACTTC. Its translation: CAISEGGTYEQYF.

The V and J genes are TRBV5-6 and TRBJ1-1, with D possibly matching TRBD1 (5 bases). Looked up from germline, CDR1 is SGHDT and CDR2 is YYEEEE. Trimming took off 2 bases at V and 11 bases at J, with 10 bases between the two ends. The CDR3 is made up of 11 amino acids. CDR3 loop: CASSLSGRAFF. The DNA for the CDR3 is TGTGCCAGCAGCTTATCAGGGCGCGCTTTCTTT.

CDR3 region: CASSLSSLAGAPTDTQYF. CDR3 bases: TGTGCCAGCAGTTTATCGTCACTAGCGGGAGCTCCCACAGATACGCAGTATTTT. The rearrangement uses TRBV27 and TRBJ2-3; the match to TRBD2 covers 11 bases. CDR3 size: 18 residues. Germline V CDR1 and CDR2: MNHEY, SMNVEV (reference sequence). V was clipped by 0 bases and J by 2 bases; unmatched bases: 7.